The rows below give T cell receptor beta chains drawn from one sample of a study of cytomegalovirus exposure and HLA in healthy donors. TCRdb's table, derived via immunoSEQ multiplex PCR, lists solely in-frame clones and lacks some. Seen here are roughly 60,000 clones, roughly 94% observed once, and the top ten hold around 5.5%. Input material: PBMCs. These TCRs come from a woman aged 18-35 years in good health and CMV-seropositive. The CDR3 runs from the conserved cysteine through the conserved F or W. A D gene is named only where the DNA matches it firmly. The size field is filled for only some rows; it gives once, few, many or a size class.

clone size: NA
J gene: TRBJ2-3
D gene: NA
V gene: TRBV7-9
CDR3 protein: CASTPFSSTDTQYF
CDR3 DNA: TGTGCCAGTACCCCGTTTAGCAGCACAGATACGCAGTATTTT

clone size: once
J gene: TRBJ1-1
D gene: NA
V gene: TRBV11-2
CDR3 protein: CASTAGYTEAFF
CDR3 DNA: TGTGCCAGCACCGCAGGTTACACTGAAGCTTTCTTT

clone size: once
J gene: TRBJ2-3
D gene: TRBD2
V gene: TRBV6-6
CDR3 protein: CASSPTSGGADTQYF
CDR3 DNA: TGTGCCAGCAGTCCAACTAGCGGGGGGGCGGATACGCAGTATTTT

clone size: NA
J gene: TRBJ2-3
D gene: TRBD2
V gene: TRBV30
CDR3 protein: CACAGANTDTQYF
CDR3 DNA: TGTGCCTGTGCGGGAGCAAACACAGATACGCAGTATTTT

clone size: NA
J gene: TRBJ2-5
D gene: NA
V gene: TRBV9
CDR3 protein: CASSVATLETQYF
CDR3 DNA: TGTGCCAGCAGCGTAGCTACCCTCGAGACCCAGTACTTC

clone size: NA
J gene: TRBJ1-2
D gene: NA
V gene: TRBV5-4
CDR3 protein: CASSLSVQAIYGYTF
CDR3 DNA: TGTGCCAGCAGCTTGTCGGTGCAGGCCATCTATGGCTACACCTTC

clone size: once
J gene: TRBJ2-7
D gene: TRBD1
V gene: TRBV10-1
CDR3 protein: CASSERDRGLYEQYF
CDR3 DNA: TGCGCCAGCAGTGAGCGGGACAGGGGGCTCTACGAGCAGTACTTC

clone size: NA
J gene: TRBJ2-7
D gene: TRBD2
V gene: TRBV29-1
CDR3 protein: CSVEDPQRGDTYEQYF
CDR3 DNA: TGCAGCGTTGAAGACCCCCAGCGGGGGGATACCTACGAGCAGTACTTC

clone size: NA
J gene: TRBJ2-6
D gene: NA
V gene: TRBV5-1
CDR3 protein: CASSYPPPGLDSRSGANVLTF
CDR3 DNA: TGCGCCAGCAGCTACCCTCCACCTGGCTTGGACAGCCGATCTGGGGCCAACGTCCTGACTTTC

clone size: NA
J gene: TRBJ2-7
D gene: TRBD2
V gene: TRBV6-5
CDR3 protein: CASSSSGVSYEQYF
CDR3 DNA: TGTGCCAGCAGTTCTAGCGGGGTCTCCTACGAGCAGTACTTC

clone size: NA
J gene: TRBJ2-1
D gene: NA
V gene: TRBV18
CDR3 protein: CASFQDISYNEQFF
CDR3 DNA: TGTGCCAGCTTTCAGGACATTTCTTACAATGAGCAGTTCTTC

clone size: NA
J gene: TRBJ1-5
D gene: NA
V gene: TRBV28
CDR3 protein: CASRGAGVRNQPQHF
CDR3 DNA: TGTGCCAGCAGGGGGGCAGGGGTACGCAATCAGCCCCAGCATTTT

clone size: NA
J gene: TRBJ2-2
D gene: NA
V gene: TRBV9
CDR3 protein: CASSVDYNTGELFF
CDR3 DNA: TGTGCCAGCAGCGTAGACTACAACACCGGGGAGCTGTTTTTT

clone size: NA
J gene: TRBJ2-3
D gene: TRBD2
V gene: TRBV7-2
CDR3 protein: CASSPGLVSDTQYF
CDR3 DNA: TGTGCCAGCAGCCCGGGACTAGTGTCAGATACGCAGTATTTT

clone size: NA
J gene: TRBJ2-7
D gene: TRBD2
V gene: TRBV30
CDR3 protein: CAWRVLAGGINEQYF
CDR3 DNA: TGTGCCTGGAGGGTTCTAGCGGGGGGGATCAACGAGCAGTACTTC

clone size: NA
J gene: TRBJ1-4
D gene: NA
V gene: TRBV18
CDR3 protein: CASSPRESNEKLFF
CDR3 DNA: TGTGCCAGCTCACCCCGGGAAAGTAATGAAAAACTGTTTTTT

clone size: NA
J gene: TRBJ2-1
D gene: NA
V gene: TRBV12-5
CDR3 protein: CAIGSYNEQFF
CDR3 DNA: TGTGCTATCGGGTCCTACAATGAGCAGTTCTTC

clone size: once
J gene: TRBJ2-1
D gene: NA
V gene: TRBV9
CDR3 protein: CASSVGGLSYNEQFF
CDR3 DNA: TGTGCCAGCAGCGTAGGAGGGTTGTCCTACAATGAGCAGTTCTTC

clone size: NA
J gene: TRBJ1-3
D gene: TRBD1
V gene: TRBV7-2
CDR3 protein: CASSFPGQLIGNTIYF
CDR3 DNA: TGTGCCAGCAGCTTTCCGGGACAGCTCATTGGAAACACCATATATTTT

clone size: NA
J gene: TRBJ1-2
D gene: TRBD1
V gene: TRBV5-1
CDR3 protein: CASRGTGENYGYTF
CDR3 DNA: TGCGCCAGCAGAGGGACAGGGGAGAACTATGGCTACACCTTC

clone size: NA
J gene: TRBJ2-1
D gene: NA
V gene: TRBV9
CDR3 protein: CASSVDSRQFF
CDR3 DNA: TGTGCCAGCAGCGTGGATAGCAGGCAGTTCTTC

clone size: NA
J gene: TRBJ1-1
D gene: TRBD1
V gene: TRBV6-6
CDR3 protein: CASSPTGGGGAFF
CDR3 DNA: TGTGCCAGCAGTCCAACAGGGGGTGGGGGAGCTTTCTTT

clone size: once
J gene: TRBJ1-2
D gene: NA
V gene: TRBV7-9
CDR3 protein: CASSREAVHGYTF
CDR3 DNA: TGTGCCAGCAGCCGGGAGGCGGTTCACGGCTACACCTTC

clone size: NA
J gene: TRBJ1-5
D gene: NA
V gene: TRBV27
CDR3 protein: CASASLVGTGDQPQHF
CDR3 DNA: TGTGCCAGCGCCAGTTTAGTCGGGACGGGAGATCAGCCCCAGCATTTT

clone size: NA
J gene: TRBJ2-3
D gene: TRBD2
V gene: TRBV5-1
CDR3 protein: CASTVTSGRQDTQYF
CDR3 DNA: TGCGCCAGCACCGTCACTAGCGGGAGACAAGATACGCAGTATTTT

clone size: NA
J gene: TRBJ1-1
D gene: TRBD1
V gene: TRBV6-5
CDR3 protein: CASRGTGAHEAFF
CDR3 DNA: TGTGCCAGCAGAGGGACAGGAGCCCATGAAGCTTTCTTT

clone size: NA
J gene: TRBJ2-1
D gene: NA
V gene: TRBV27
CDR3 protein: CASSFNLAEQFF
CDR3 DNA: TGTGCCAGCAGTTTCAATTTAGCGGAGCAGTTCTTC

clone size: NA
J gene: TRBJ1-1
D gene: NA
V gene: TRBV9
CDR3 protein: CASSVDERMNTEAFF
CDR3 DNA: TGTGCCAGCAGCGTAGATGAGAGGATGAACACTGAAGCTTTCTTT

clone size: once
J gene: TRBJ2-5
D gene: NA
V gene: TRBV7-2
CDR3 protein: CASSFQGDGSETQYF
CDR3 DNA: TGTGCCAGCAGCTTTCAGGGCGACGGGTCGGAGACCCAGTACTTC

clone size: NA
J gene: TRBJ1-2
D gene: NA
V gene: TRBV28
CDR3 protein: CAAFDRRWYGYTF
CDR3 DNA: TGTGCCGCATTCGACAGGCGGTGGTATGGCTACACCTTC

clone size: once
J gene: TRBJ2-1
D gene: NA
V gene: TRBV7-9
CDR3 protein: CASSPPGVTYNEQFF
CDR3 DNA: TGTGCCAGCAGCCCACCGGGGGTTACCTACAATGAGCAGTTCTTC

clone size: NA
J gene: TRBJ2-2
D gene: NA
V gene: TRBV5-1
CDR3 protein: CASSPGATNTGELFF
CDR3 DNA: TGCGCCAGCAGCCCGGGTGCGACTAACACCGGGGAGCTGTTTTTT

clone size: NA
J gene: TRBJ1-4
D gene: TRBD1
V gene: TRBV2
CDR3 protein: CASSEAQGSNEKLFF
CDR3 DNA: TGTGCCAGCAGTGAAGCACAGGGGTCTAATGAAAAACTGTTTTTT

clone size: NA
J gene: TRBJ2-1
D gene: TRBD2
V gene: TRBV18
CDR3 protein: CASSPPGTSGVDEQFF
CDR3 DNA: TGTGCCAGCTCACCACCCGGGACTAGCGGGGTGGATGAGCAGTTCTTC

clone size: NA
J gene: TRBJ2-7
D gene: TRBD2
V gene: TRBV5-1
CDR3 protein: CASSVSGISYEQYF
CDR3 DNA: TGCGCCAGCAGCGTGAGCGGGATATCCTACGAGCAGTACTTC

clone size: NA
J gene: TRBJ2-3
D gene: TRBD1
V gene: TRBV7-3
CDR3 protein: CASSPGTASTDTQYF
CDR3 DNA: TGTGCCAGCAGCCCGGGGACAGCTAGCACAGATACGCAGTATTTT

clone size: NA
J gene: TRBJ2-5
D gene: TRBD1
V gene: TRBV9
CDR3 protein: CASSVLPGQGASGTQYF
CDR3 DNA: TGTGCCAGCAGCGTATTACCAGGACAGGGGGCGTCAGGGACCCAGTACTTC

clone size: NA
J gene: TRBJ1-1
D gene: TRBD1
V gene: TRBV5-1
CDR3 protein: CASRPRDRVLNTEAFF
CDR3 DNA: TGCGCCAGCCGCCCGAGGGACAGGGTCCTGAACACTGAAGCTTTCTTT

clone size: NA
J gene: TRBJ2-7
D gene: NA
V gene: TRBV14
CDR3 protein: CASSSGLYSTYEQYF
CDR3 DNA: TGTGCCAGCAGCTCAGGGCTCTATTCGACCTACGAGCAGTACTTC

clone size: NA
J gene: TRBJ2-7
D gene: TRBD2
V gene: TRBV5-1
CDR3 protein: CASSFGTSGSEQYF
CDR3 DNA: TGCGCCAGCAGTTTCGGGACTAGCGGGAGCGAGCAGTACTTC

clone size: NA
J gene: TRBJ2-5
D gene: TRBD1
V gene: TRBV5-4
CDR3 protein: CASRGQGKETQYF
CDR3 DNA: TGTGCCAGCAGGGGACAGGGGAAAGAGACCCAGTACTTC

clone size: NA
J gene: TRBJ1-2
D gene: NA
V gene: TRBV7-9
CDR3 protein: CASSLLLGQSYYGYTF
CDR3 DNA: TGTGCCAGCAGCTTACTTTTAGGACAGTCCTACTATGGCTACACCTTC

clone size: NA
J gene: TRBJ2-3
D gene: TRBD2
V gene: TRBV4-3
CDR3 protein: CASSQDAAGGEYTQYF
CDR3 DNA: TGCGCCAGCAGCCAAGACGCGGCGGGGGGTGAATATACGCAGTATTTT

clone size: NA
J gene: TRBJ2-7
D gene: TRBD1
V gene: TRBV27
CDR3 protein: CATRDRVHEQYF
CDR3 DNA: TGTGCCACGCGGGACAGGGTGCACGAGCAGTACTTC

clone size: once
J gene: TRBJ2-2
D gene: NA
V gene: TRBV11-2
CDR3 protein: CASSRLATGELFF
CDR3 DNA: TGTGCCAGCAGCCGACTGGCCACCGGGGAGCTGTTTTTT

clone size: NA
J gene: TRBJ1-2
D gene: TRBD1
V gene: TRBV6-5
CDR3 protein: CASSYSGTAYGYTF
CDR3 DNA: TGTGCCAGCAGTTACTCCGGGACAGCCTATGGCTACACCTTC

clone size: NA
J gene: TRBJ2-7
D gene: TRBD2
V gene: TRBV30
CDR3 protein: CAWKVRLAGEVQYF
CDR3 DNA: TGTGCCTGGAAAGTTAGGCTAGCGGGAGAGGTGCAGTACTTC

clone size: NA
J gene: TRBJ2-1
D gene: TRBD1
V gene: TRBV7-9
CDR3 protein: CASSLRYRGDEQFF
CDR3 DNA: TGTGCCAGCAGCTTAAGATACAGGGGTGATGAGCAGTTCTTC

clone size: NA
J gene: TRBJ1-1
D gene: TRBD1
V gene: TRBV28
CDR3 protein: CASSNIRTGGIEAFF
CDR3 DNA: TGTGCCAGCAGCAATATTCGGACAGGGGGCATTGAAGCTTTCTTT

clone size: NA
J gene: TRBJ1-5
D gene: NA
V gene: TRBV19
CDR3 protein: CASSRDNYQPQHF
CDR3 DNA: TGTGCCAGTAGCCGGGACAACTATCAGCCCCAGCATTTT

clone size: NA
J gene: TRBJ1-3
D gene: NA
V gene: TRBV27
CDR3 protein: CASRPSGSSGNTIYF
CDR3 DNA: TGTGCCAGCAGACCCTCCGGTAGCTCTGGAAACACCATATATTTT

clone size: NA
J gene: TRBJ1-2
D gene: NA
V gene: TRBV10-3
CDR3 protein: CAISMKGELSLDYGYTF
CDR3 DNA: TGTGCCATCAGTATGAAGGGGGAGTTATCCCTGGACTATGGCTACACCTTC

clone size: few
J gene: TRBJ1-1
D gene: NA
V gene: TRBV5-1
CDR3 protein: CASSLFFTEEAFF
CDR3 DNA: TGCGCCAGCAGCTTGTTTTTCACAGAAGAAGCTTTCTTT

clone size: NA
J gene: TRBJ2-7
D gene: NA
V gene: TRBV11-2
CDR3 protein: CASSLDTAVFYEQYF
CDR3 DNA: TGTGCCAGCAGCTTAGACACAGCGGTCTTCTACGAGCAGTACTTC

clone size: NA
J gene: TRBJ2-7
D gene: NA
V gene: TRBV5-6
CDR3 protein: CASSLGGRSYEQYF
CDR3 DNA: TGTGCCAGCAGCTTGGGAGGGCGCTCCTACGAGCAGTACTTC